One TCR beta chain is described in this entry. Antigen: not known. The source of the sample is a study of blood T cells in healthy people across ages. Study findings and constraints: Older age went with lower TCR beta diversity per million T cells, in a roughly linear way. Unsorted PBMCs blocked a conclusive comparison of naive and antigen-experienced cells.

With a J-beta primer mix and a sample-barcoded 5' primer, a second PCR ran roughly 7 to 11 cycles. TCRdb re-analysed the 5' RACE reads in MiXCR, keeping a single row per CDR3 protein. The sample lists roughly 1.5 million distinct CDR3 sequences; under 55% were seen once. Per sample, a minimum of 6 million PBMCs were isolated. CDR1 MNHEY and CDR2 SMNVEV come from the germline V gene (reference sequence). Trimming pared 6 bases from V and 10 bases from J, leaving 21 bases between. This CDR3 has 14 residues. This rearrangement joins TRBV27 to TRBJ1-2; D unclear. The TCR was taken from a woman in her late teens or twenties in good health. Sequenced sample: blood. DNA of the CDR3: TGTGCCAGCAGCTCCCCGGACGGACCTAGAGTCTACACCTTC. This gives the protein CASSSPDGPRVYTF.